This T cell receptor beta chain was observed in a study of blood T cell repertoires in COVID-19. Study overall: Some COVID-19 samples were acute and others convalescent; all came from the United States, Italy and Spain. In each case, the material was cDNA or gDNA derived from T cells, B-cell-depleted T cells, or PBMCs.

This CDR3 has 17 residues. The ends lost 0 bases at V and 3 bases at J; junction bases unmatched: 11. CDR1 is SGHTS, CDR2 YDEGEE, per germline. Original handling: The authors estimated nucleated cell counts from reference gene primer amplification. Sequencing was performed with immunoSEQ multiplex PCR; in TCRdb, only in-frame clones are kept and a portion is missing. That table gives V, J and clone size, and the DNA gave D and trimming. Of approximately 160,000 clones in the sample, under 85% were seen once. Material for sequencing was peripheral blood. The gene calls are TRBV5-8 and TRBJ1-2; 7 nucleotides line up with TRBD1. This receptor was identified in a woman of 80 years or more with acute or convalescent COVID-19. In nucleotides, the CDR3 is TGTGCCAGCAGCTTGGGATTATCGCCGGGACAGTACTATGGCTACACCTTC. It encodes CASSLGLSPGQYYGYTF. Full variable domain (missing parts from reference TRBV5-8 and TRBJ1-2): EAGVTQSPTHLIKTRGQQATLRCSPISGHTSVYWYQQALGLGLQFLLWYDEGEERNRGNFPPRFSGRQFPNYSSELNVNALELEDSALYLCASSLGLSPGQYYGYTFGSGTRLTVV.